The rows below give T cell receptor beta chains drawn from one sample of a study of radiation and T cells in renal cell carcinoma. Method: immunoSEQ multiplex PCR; TCRdb's copy keeps in-frame clones and lacks some. The data show 120,000 or so clones, 81% seen once. Source: blood, taken from a patient whose treatment included radiotherapy and nephrectomy. The receptors were sampled from a man in his forties or fifties with renal cell carcinoma. Both conserved end residues are part of each CDR3. A D gene is named only where the DNA matches it firmly. Not every row has a clone size; where given, it reads once, few, many or a size class.

DNA	CDR3	D	size	V	J
TGTGCCGGCTGGACAGGATCCAATGAGCAGTTCTTC	CAGWTGSNEQFF	TRBD1	.	TRBV2	TRBJ2-1
TGTGCCAGCATCGTACAGGAGCGCACTGAAGCTTTCTTT	CASIVQERTEAFF	.	.	TRBV28	TRBJ1-1
TGCGCCAGCAGCTTGAGCGGGGGCTTCCAAGAGACCCAGTACTTC	CASSLSGGFQETQYF	TRBD2	many	TRBV5-1	TRBJ2-5
TGTGCCAGCAGCCCCCGACAGGGCGGCACTGAAGCTTTCTTT	CASSPRQGGTEAFF	TRBD1	.	TRBV11-2	TRBJ1-1
TGCGCCAGCACCCCAACCGGGCCAGGGGGGTTCGGCTACACCTTC	CASTPTGPGGFGYTF	TRBD1	.	TRBV10-1	TRBJ1-2
TGCACCTACACAGGGGGCGTAGACTATGGCTACACCTTC	CTYTGGVDYGYTF	TRBD1	once	TRBV29-1	TRBJ1-2
TGTGCCAGCAGGGATCGGGGGGGTGAGACCTACGAGCAGTACTTC	CASRDRGGETYEQYF	TRBD2	.	TRBV6-5	TRBJ2-7
TGCAGCGTTCCATTTTATGGGCCTAATGAAAAACTGTTTTTT	CSVPFYGPNEKLFF	.	.	TRBV29-1	TRBJ1-4
TGCGCCAGCAGTGAGGAACAAGAGACCCAGTACTTC	CASSEEQETQYF	.	.	TRBV10-2	TRBJ2-5
TGTGCCAGCAGTTACTCTTCGGGGTTAGTCACCGGGGAGCTGTTTTTT	CASSYSSGLVTGELFF	.	.	TRBV6-5	TRBJ2-2
TGTGCCGGGGATCGGGCGGGAGGGCCCTCCGGTACGCAGTATTTT	CAGDRAGGPSGTQYF	TRBD2	.	TRBV30	TRBJ2-3
TGTGCCAGTAGCCCCAGTAGAAGCACAGATACGCAGTATTTT	CASSPSRSTDTQYF	.	.	TRBV19	TRBJ2-3
TGTGCCAGCAGCTTAGGGGAGGGAAGGGCTGAGACCCAGTACTTC	CASSLGEGRAETQYF	TRBD2	.	TRBV7-8	TRBJ2-5
TGTGCCAGCAGCTTATCCCCCCAGCGGGAGATGGCTAGCGAGCAGTACTTC	CASSLSPQREMASEQYF	TRBD2	.	TRBV7-2	TRBJ2-7
TGTGCCAGCAGTCCCGGGGGCTACGAGCAGTACTTC	CASSPGGYEQYF	.	.	TRBV6-5	TRBJ2-7
TGTGCCAGCAGCTTTGGGGGGGCAGGAATCAATGAGCAGTTCTTC	CASSFGGAGINEQFF	.	.	TRBV7-3	TRBJ2-1
TGTGCCAGCAGCCGGACAGGAGCCAATCAGCCCCAGCATTTT	CASSRTGANQPQHF	TRBD1	.	TRBV9	TRBJ1-5
TGTGCTAGCAGCTCGGGACAGTACAATGAGCAGTTCTTC	CASSSGQYNEQFF	TRBD1	.	TRBV7-7	TRBJ2-1
TGTGCCAGCCGGGACAGGGGGCAGGGCTATGGCTACACCTTC	CASRDRGQGYGYTF	TRBD1	.	TRBV19	TRBJ1-2
TGTGCCACCAGCACTCGGGGGTCAACTAATGAAAAACTGTTTTTT	CATSTRGSTNEKLFF	.	.	TRBV15	TRBJ1-4
TGTGCCAGCAGCCTGCATTACGGCGGGGGGGATGAAAAACTGTTTTTT	CASSLHYGGGDEKLFF	.	.	TRBV4-2	TRBJ1-4
TGTGCCAGCAGCGCCCGAAGGATGAACACTGAAGCTTTCTTT	CASSARRMNTEAFF	.	.	TRBV5-5	TRBJ1-1
TGTGCCAGTAGTAGAGGACTAGGCCCAAATGAGCAGTTCTTC	CASSRGLGPNEQFF	TRBD2	.	TRBV19	TRBJ2-1
TGTGCCATCAGTGAGTTACAGGGGGCGGACACCGGGGAGCTGTTTTTT	CAISELQGADTGELFF	TRBD1	once	TRBV10-3	TRBJ2-2
TGCGCCAGCAGCTTGGCTTACAGGGTCTCCATGAACACTGAAGCTTTCTTT	CASSLAYRVSMNTEAFF	.	.	TRBV5-1	TRBJ1-1
TGTGCCAGCAGCTCCAGTTTAACCGCGGGCTACGAGCAGTACTTC	CASSSSLTAGYEQYF	.	.	TRBV5-4	TRBJ2-7
TGTGCCAGCAGCTTAGGCAGGGGCCTGGATGGCTACACCTTC	CASSLGRGLDGYTF	.	.	TRBV7-9	TRBJ1-2